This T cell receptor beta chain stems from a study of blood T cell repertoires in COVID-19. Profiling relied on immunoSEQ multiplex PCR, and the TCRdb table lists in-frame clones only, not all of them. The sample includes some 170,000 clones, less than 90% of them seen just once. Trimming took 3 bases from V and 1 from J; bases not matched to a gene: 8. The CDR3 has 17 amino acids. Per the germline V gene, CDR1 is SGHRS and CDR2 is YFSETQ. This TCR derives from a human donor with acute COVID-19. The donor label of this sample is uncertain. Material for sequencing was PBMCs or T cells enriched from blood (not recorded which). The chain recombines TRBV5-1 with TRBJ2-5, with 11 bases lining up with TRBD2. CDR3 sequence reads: CASSSRLAGQLQETQYF. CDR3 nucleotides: TGCGCCAGCAGCTCACGACTAGCGGGGCAACTCCAAGAGACCCAGTACTTC.